This T cell receptor (beta chain) was identified during a study of shared clonotypes between healthy human individuals (TCRdb year 2020). Some background on the complete study: The cohort comprised two women and a few men aged 18 to 49 years. Leukapheresis yielded between about 0.85 and 9 billion PBMCs per donor. To increase sequencing depth and limit assay-specific biases, different laboratories used diverse techniques to prepare libraries and sequence TCR repertoires. Blood TCR repertoires of five healthy adults were deeply sequenced to estimate repertoire size and the extent of clonotype sharing between individuals. For each donor, CD4 naive and CD4 memory were each run on three plates, CD8 naive on two plates, and CD8 memory on one plate. Overall study results and their limits: Incomplete sequencing was indicated by rarefaction of sorted-subset datasets, despite the large sequencing depth. Only blood was sampled, and tissue TCR repertoires likely differ from those in blood. Larger estimated clonotype richness was generally found for naive subsets than for memory subsets. Compared with non-shared clonotypes, the clonotypes found in all four sorted-subset donors had higher generation probabilities. Because the study included a small number of donors, the genetic and exposure-history diversity represented was limited. Based on pairwise subsampling, the degree of clonotype sharing among donors was expected to be affected by sequencing depth. When a few donors were compared, the shared fraction of clonotypes was around 5.1% for naive CD4, roughly 3.4% for naive CD8, 2% to 2.5% for memory CD4, and under 0.5% for memory CD8.

Donors were healthy HIV-negative adults with no recently reported acute infections or vaccinations. All donors were Caucasian adults living in Nashville, Tennessee, USA. Magnetic negative selection was used to enrich CD4+ T cells, after which naive cells were positively selected on CD45RA and the negative fraction became the memory subset. Blood was collected by leukapheresis, and PBMCs were isolated by Ficoll-Histopaque density gradient centrifugation and then cryopreserved in liquid nitrogen vapor phase. Analytical flow cytometry was used to check the purity and quantity of every magnetically sorted T cell population. Genomic DNA was isolated from each sorted fraction and quantified by UV absorbance on a Nanodrop 2000c. Using the deep immunoSEQ assay, multiplex PCR amplified TCR CDR3 regions from genomic DNA. Extracted genomic DNA from each cell subset was distributed evenly across all wells of several immunoSEQ 96-well plates, and each plate was treated as a replicate. For sorted subsets, 200 to 250 ng genomic DNA, equal to tens of thousands of T cell genomes, was loaded into each replicate PCR. Purified libraries were quantified with a Qubit 3.0 fluorometer, sized on a Bioanalyzer 2100, and re-quantified with the KAPA Library Quantification kit. A separate single-read 150-cycle Illumina NextSeq 550 flow cell was used to sequence each immunoSEQ 96-well plate. Per the source publication's procedure: Because the immunoSEQ output included only junctional sequences and no quality scores, the filtering could not be the same as the filtering used for full-length reads. Sequences were annotated with PyIR, a Python wrapper for IgBLAST v1.9, using IMGT germline references to assign V/J genes and CDR3. Reads were removed for weak V/J assignments (E-value above 1e-6), missing CDR3, stop codons, out-of-frame junctions, or ambiguous translated residues. A V3J clonotype was defined by an identical inferred V gene, J gene, and CDR3 amino acid sequence. The percentage overlap between two repertoires was calculated by dividing the number of shared unique clonotypes by the size of the smaller repertoire. Three approaches were used to assess repertoire richness: RTK rarefaction, the Chao1 estimator, and Recon v2.1 estimates of unobserved clonotypes. Generation probabilities were computed with OLGA for all TCRbeta clonotypes obtained by the gDNA method from a few donors. TCRdb re-hosts the immuneACCESS table, in-frame sequences only. Its copies lack some clones; in the studies checked, an unresolved V gene accounts for under half of them, and the cause for the rest is not known. V, J and clone size are those of that table, while D and trimming were read from the DNA. Across this sample there are over a million clones, with approximately 98.5% seen only once. Of the sample, about 0.34% is held by the ten largest clones.

To note about this clone: No antigen is known for it. Base qualities were left out, and no much larger clone turns up one base away.

For CDR1 and CDR2, the germline V gene lists SGDLS and YYNGEE. Germline trimming amounts to 3 bases on V and 2 bases on J, with 11 as the count of junction bases outside the gene matches. From cysteine to phenylalanine, the CDR3 is 16 amino acids long. Of all the DNA, just the CDR3 is kept, 48 bases in frame from base 1. Sequenced input: naive CD4+ T cells sorted from blood. The cell subset or site label, read with the paper, signifies: CD45RA+ positively selected. The clonotype comes from a man between 25 and 39 years old in good health. The chain links TRBV9 with TRBJ2-7, with 7 bases in between that match TRBD1. The CDR3 region has the sequence CASSERGGGATYEQYF. The sequenced DNA is TGTGCCAGCAGCGAGAGAGGGGGCGGCGCGACCTACGAGCAGTACTTC.